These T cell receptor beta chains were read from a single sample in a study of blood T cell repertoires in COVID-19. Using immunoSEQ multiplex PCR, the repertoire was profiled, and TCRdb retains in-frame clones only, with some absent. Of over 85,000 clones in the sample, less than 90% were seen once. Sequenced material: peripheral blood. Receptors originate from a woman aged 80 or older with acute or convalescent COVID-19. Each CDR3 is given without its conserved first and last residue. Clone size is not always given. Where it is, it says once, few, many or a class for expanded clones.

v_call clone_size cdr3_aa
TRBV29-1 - SVVQGKNEQF
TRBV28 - ASSLQEGAFEKLF
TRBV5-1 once ASSLILGDGGYT
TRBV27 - ASSLDRGWTDTQY
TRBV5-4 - ASKWGVRDSTQY
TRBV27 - ASSPWTVPNSPLH
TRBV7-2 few ASSSGGPRSPLH
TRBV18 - ASSLRGHAGNTIY
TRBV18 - ASSPREPYNEQF
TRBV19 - ASSIDRVRYSNQPQH
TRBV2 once ASSAGTGYQPQH
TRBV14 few ASSGQMNTEAF
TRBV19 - ASSSQGNRGNQPQH
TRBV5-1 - ASSYRDRPHEQY